Each of the 31 T cell receptor beta chains below was sequenced from the same sample in a study of blood T cell repertoires in COVID-19. Sequenced by immunoSEQ multiplex PCR; TCRdb stores in-frame clones only, minus some. Among approximately 290,000 clones listed, nearly 90% were seen once. The sample taken for sequencing was peripheral blood. These TCRs come from a woman in her thirties with COVID-19, enrolled during active disease.

CDR3 amino acids: CASSFTPTRSVEQFF. Here the CDR3 DNA reads TGTGCCAGCAGCTTTACCCCCACCCGTAGTGTTGAGCAGTTCTTC. The chain has TRBV13 and TRBJ2-1; D gene ambiguous. CDR1 is PRHDT and CDR2 is FYEKMQ in the germline V gene (reference sequence). This CDR3 has 15 amino acids. V was cut by 3 bases and J by 9 bases, with 18 bases left in between.

The chain joins TRBV15 to TRBJ1-5; 7 bases agree with TRBD1. V lost 0 bases to trimming and J lost 3 bases; unmatched junction nucleotides: 8. The CDR3 contains 17 residues. CDR1 is LNHNV and CDR2 is YYDKDF in the germline V gene (reference sequence). The CDR3 sequence is CATSRDKTGFDNQPQHF. Here the CDR3 DNA reads TGTGCCACCAGCAGAGATAAGACAGGGTTTGACAATCAGCCCCAGCATTTT. The variable domain in full, completed from reference TRBV15 and TRBJ1-5, reads DAMVIQNPRYQVTQFGKPVTLSCSQTLNHNVMYWYQQKSSQAPKLLFHYYDKDFNNEADTPDNFQSRRPNTSFCFLDIRSPGLGDTAMYLCATSRDKTGFDNQPQHFGDGTRLSIL.

The J gene is TRBJ2-1, the V gene TRBV6-6, with 7 bases that match TRBD1. From germline, CDR1 is MNHNY and CDR2 SVGAGI (reference sequence). V shed 6 bases, J shed 6 bases, and the junction held 8 bases outside the gene matches. The CDR3 spans 14 residues. The CDR3 region is CASSQTGISNEQFF. CDR3 sequence (DNA): TGTGCCAGCAGCCAGACAGGGATCAGCAATGAGCAGTTCTTC.

This chain uses TRBV7-9 with TRBJ2-5; D call uncertain. CDR1 is SEHNR, CDR2 FQNEAQ, per germline (reference sequence). The CDR3 totals 14 residues. Trimming took 1 base from V and 5 from J, leaving 11 bases between them. The CDR3 coding sequence is TGTGCCAGCAGCTTAGGGCCACGCTCTGAGACCCAGTACTTC. Translation gives CASSLGPRSETQYF.

The chain combines TRBV30 with TRBJ2-1; 8 nucleotides line up with TRBD2. Trimming at V came to 0 bases and at J to 8 bases, leaving 6 bases not matched to a gene. This CDR3 contains 14 residues. CDR1 is GTSNPN, CDR2 SVGIG, per germline (reference sequence). In nucleotides, the CDR3 is TGTGCCTGGAGTGTACGCGGGGGGCCGGATGAGCAGTTCTTC. Translation gives CAWSVRGGPDEQFF.

The chain links TRBV27 to TRBJ2-3; D call uncertain. V lost 3 bases, J lost 4 bases, and 11 bases lay in between. The germline gives CDR1 MNHEY, CDR2 SMNVEV (reference sequence). This CDR3 comprises 14 residues. CDR3 in DNA: TGTGCCAGCAGTTTTGGCCTAGGTGCAGATACGCAGTATTTT. This encodes CASSFGLGADTQYF.

The chain carries TRBV6-5 and TRBJ1-1; D is possibly TRBD1 (5 bases). The CDR3 has 14 amino acids. Per germline, CDR1 MNHEY and CDR2 SVGAGI. Between the trimmed V and J ends, which lost 7 bases and 0 bases, there was a span of 12 bases. CDR3 region: CASMGRSVNTEAFF. Here the CDR3 DNA reads TGTGCCAGCATGGGGCGATCTGTGAACACTGAAGCTTTCTTT.

To note about this clone: The junction differs from germline at one of its ends, possibly a read error. The CDR3 DNA reads as TGTGCCAGTAGATTGGGACAGGGGAACTCTGGCTACACCTTC. Its translation: CASRLGQGNSGYTF. This chain uses TRBV19 with TRBJ1-2; TRBD1 agrees at 10 bases. CDR1 and CDR2 from the germline V gene are LNHDA and SQIVND (reference sequence). The CDR3 spans 14 residues.

This chain uses TRBV11-2 with TRBJ2-7, with 11 bases aligning to TRBD1. Germline V gene lookup returns CDR1 SGHAT and CDR2 FQNNGV. The CDR3 loop spans 15 amino acids. After removal of 4 bases from V and 2 bases from J, the junction contained 4 bases not matched to a gene. As DNA, the CDR3 is TGTGCCAGCAGCTCAGGACAGGGGGCAACCTACGAGCAGTACTTC. It encodes CASSSGQGATYEQYF.

The rearrangement joins TRBV5-5 to TRBJ1-2; a weak D match, TRBD1 (5 bases). V was shortened by 7 bases and J by 7 bases, with 14 bases between the two germline ends. The CDR3 has 12 amino acids. The germline gives CDR1 SGHKS, CDR2 YYEKEE (reference sequence). The CDR3 loop is CASGALSSGYTF. The CDR3 DNA sequence: TGTGCCAGCGGGGCTCTCAGTAGTGGCTACACCTTC.

The J gene is TRBJ2-7, the V gene TRBV7-6; a weak D match, TRBD2 (6 bases). V gave up 6 bases and J gave up 4 bases, with 16 bases separating them. From germline, CDR1 is SGHVS and CDR2 FNYEAQ. The CDR3 runs 14 residues. CDR3 DNA sequence: TGTGCCAGCAGTGTAGGGCCAGGGAGGTACGAGCAGTACTTC. This codes for CASSVGPGRYEQYF.

The chain is built from TRBV7-9 and TRBJ1-5, with D tentatively TRBD1 (6 bases). The CDR3 has 12 residues. Germline loops: CDR1 SEHNR, CDR2 FQNEAQ (reference sequence). Trimming stripped 5 bases from V and 11 bases from J, with 13 bases between. The DNA for the CDR3 is TGTGCCAGCAGCCAGGGGTTGGGGACCCAGCATTTT. This codes for CASSQGLGTQHF.

V gene TRBV10-3 combines with J gene TRBJ2-7; D is possibly TRBD2 (6 bases). Trimming cost V 3 bases and J 2 bases, with 17 bases left between them. Per the germline V gene, CDR1 is ENHRY and CDR2 is SYGVKD. This CDR3 contains 16 residues. The CDR3 sequence is CAISELAQSNAYEQYF. The CDR3 nucleotides are TGTGCCATCAGTGAACTAGCCCAGTCCAACGCCTACGAGCAGTACTTC.

V gene TRBV27 combines with J gene TRBJ1-5, with D maybe TRBD1 (6 bases). Trimming took off 3 bases at V and 6 bases at J, with 12 bases between the two ends. The CDR3 is 14 residues long. CDR1 and CDR2 (germline): MNHEY, SMNVEV (reference sequence). The CDR3, as DNA: TGTGCCAGCAGTTTCAGGGGAGTGGGTCAGCCCCAGCATTTT. It encodes CASSFRGVGQPQHF.

This clone was recorded a few times. The chain uses TRBV10-3 and TRBJ2-1; 7 nucleotides match TRBD1. The trim removed 4 bases at V and 9 bases at J, leaving 3 bases unmatched. The V gene's germline CDR1 is ENHRY and CDR2 SYGVKD. CDR3 length: 12 amino acids. The chain's CDR3 is CAISGQGIEQFF. CDR3 DNA sequence: TGTGCCATCAGTGGACAGGGAATTGAGCAGTTCTTC.

This chain uses TRBV27 with TRBJ2-7, with 8 bases that match TRBD2. This CDR3 is 15 amino acids long. V dropped 6 bases and J dropped 0; count of bases not matched to a gene: 7. Per the germline V gene, CDR1 is MNHEY and CDR2 is SMNVEV (reference sequence). The chain's CDR3 is CASSPSGGLSYEQYF. CDR3 nucleotides: TGTGCCAGCAGCCCCAGCGGGGGCCTCTCCTACGAGCAGTACTTC.

This chain links TRBV10-2 with TRBJ1-1; D is ambiguous. Trimming pared 6 bases from V and 5 bases from J, leaving 10 bases between. The CDR3 has 12 residues. Looked up from germline, CDR1 is WSHSY and CDR2 is SAAADI. CDR3 bases: TGCGCCAGCAGCGGGGTGGGGACTGAAGCTTTCTTT. Its protein product is CASSGVGTEAFF.

The genes are TRBV18 and TRBJ2-5, with a possible D match to TRBD2 (5 bases). This CDR3 region has 14 residues. The V and J ends lost 6 bases and 2 bases respectively, with 13 bases between them. Germline CDR1 is KGHSH and CDR2 is LQKENI. DNA for the CDR3: TGTGCCAGCTCTCTCGGACGGGGACAAGAGACCCAGTACTTC. Translated: CASSLGRGQETQYF.

The genes are TRBV5-1 and TRBJ1-1, with 9 bases lining up with TRBD1. With V trimmed by 4 bases and J by 2 bases, 9 bases remained unmatched. There are 16 residues in the CDR3. Germline values: CDR1 SGHRS, CDR2 YFSETQ. The CDR3 is CASSRWTGEGNTEAFF. The CDR3 DNA follows: TGCGCCAGCAGCAGATGGACAGGGGAAGGAAACACTGAAGCTTTCTTT.

The chain joins TRBV4-1 to TRBJ1-5; no definite D call. The CDR3 loop spans 14 amino acids. The V and J ends lost 4 bases and 4 bases respectively, with 11 bases between them. Looked up from germline, CDR1 is MGHRA and CDR2 is YSYEKL. The CDR3 bases are TGCGCCAGCAGCCTATGGGAGGGTAATCAGCCCCAGCATTTT. This translates into CASSLWEGNQPQHF.

The chain uses TRBV6-6 and TRBJ2-7; maybe TRBD1 (7 bases). Trimming removed 6 bases at V and 5 bases at J, with 11 bases between. This CDR3 contains 12 residues. Germline V gives CDR1 MNHNY, CDR2 SVGAGI (reference sequence). The CDR3 nucleotides are TGTGCCAGCAGGCGGGACAGCCACGAGCAGTACTTC. Protein sequence: CASRRDSHEQYF.

The gene calls are TRBV10-3 and TRBJ1-2; D unclear. Germline CDR1 reads ENHRY; CDR2 reads SYGVKD. V was cut by 4 bases and J by 6 bases, with 15 bases left in between. This CDR3 contains 14 residues. The CDR3 is CAISAEKIGHGYTF. The CDR3 nucleotides are TGTGCCATCAGTGCAGAGAAAATTGGGCATGGCTACACCTTC.

This clone was found a few times. The rearrangement uses TRBV10-1 and TRBJ2-1; 13 bases align to TRBD2. CDR3 length equals 15 residues. J gave up 3 bases and V 8 bases, and 4 bases lay outside the gene matches. The germline V gene has CDR1 WNHNN and CDR2 SYGVQD (reference sequence). CDR3 sequence reads: CASYRLAGGYNEQFF. The CDR3 nucleotides read TGCGCCAGCTATAGACTAGCGGGGGGCTACAATGAGCAGTTCTTC.

The chain joins TRBV10-2 to TRBJ1-2; maybe TRBD1 (5 bases). With 2 bases removed from V and 3 bases from J, the gap between germline ends came to 13 bases. The CDR3 extends over 15 amino acids. The V gene's germline CDR1 is WSHSY and CDR2 SAAADI. CDR3 sequence: CASSEVGGTHYGYTF. The CDR3 DNA follows: TGCGCCAGCAGTGAGGTTGGGGGGACTCACTATGGCTACACCTTC.

The count of this clone is one. V is TRBV5-5 and J is TRBJ2-1; a possible D gene is TRBD1 (5 bases). The CDR3 loop spans 16 amino acids. Germline assignment: CDR1 SGHKS and CDR2 YYEKEE (reference sequence). Trimming pared 4 bases from V and 3 bases from J, leaving 17 bases between. The CDR3 DNA reads as TGTGCCAGCAGCCCCAGGGCAGGGCAGCGCTACAATGAGCAGTTCTTC. Protein: CASSPRAGQRYNEQFF.

V usage is TRBV3-1 (or the pseudogene TRBV3-2) and J usage is TRBJ1-5; 7 nucleotides line up with TRBD1. J lost 6 bases, V lost 2 bases, and 10 bases had no gene match. The CDR3 covers 16 residues. Germline-derived CDR1 and CDR2 are LGHDT and YNNKEL (reference sequence). The CDR3 coding sequence is TGTGCCAGCAGCCAAAGGTTACAGGGGAGTATTCAGCCCCAGCATTTT. Protein product: CASSQRLQGSIQPQHF.

The chain uses TRBV19 and TRBJ1-4, with D maybe TRBD1 (5 bases). V shed 5 bases and J shed 8 bases, with 15 bases lying between them. The CDR3 length is 14 residues. Germline V gene data show CDR1 as LNHDA and CDR2 as SQIVND (reference sequence). CDR3: CASSYLSTDEKLFF. The CDR3 DNA sequence: TGTGCCAGTAGTTACCTATCGACAGACGAAAAACTGTTTTTT.

The chain combines TRBV14 with TRBJ1-4, with TRBD1 matching over 7 bases. V dropped 0 bases and J dropped 8; count of bases not matched to a gene: 15. Looked up from germline, CDR1 is SGHDN and CDR2 is FVKESK. The CDR3 consists of 18 residues. CDR3 DNA sequence: TGTGCCAGCAGCCAAGATCTGGTTTCGACAGGGCTAGGCGAAAAACTGTTTTTT. It is translated as CASSQDLVSTGLGEKLFF.

The V call is TRBV2, the J call TRBJ1-2; the D gene is possibly TRBD1 (6 bases). V lost 7 bases to trimming and J lost 5 bases, with 14 bases between them. The length of the CDR3 is 13 residues. Per germline, CDR1 SNHLY and CDR2 FYNNEI. CDR3 amino acids: CASTLQGTYGYTF. CDR3 bases: TGTGCCAGCACCCTACAGGGAACTTATGGCTACACCTTC.

This clone has more than one count but fewer than ten. The J gene is TRBJ1-3, the V gene TRBV29-1; weak D call: TRBD1 (5 bases). This CDR3 region has 13 residues. CDR1 is SQVTM, CDR2 ANQGSEA, per germline. Trimming removed 7 bases at V and 5 bases at J, with 15 bases between. The DNA of the CDR3 is TGCAGCGCCAGGGACTTGGATCGAAACACCATATATTTT. Its translation is CSARDLDRNTIYF.

This sequence joins TRBV9 and TRBJ1-6; tentative D call: TRBD1 (5 bases). The germline gives CDR1 SGDLS, CDR2 YYNGEE. Trimming stripped 10 bases from V and 7 bases from J, with 24 bases between. This CDR3 spans 16 amino acids. CDR3 DNA: TGTGCCGAAGACTGTATCAGGGAAGGGGAAAATTCACCCCTCCACTTT. Translated: CAEDCIREGENSPLHF.